These 6 T cell receptor beta chains originate from one sample sequenced in a study of T cells in Graves' hyperthyroidism and ophthalmopathy. Amplified TCR beta CDR3 regions came from RNA transcripts. The primer set for the first-round RT-PCR of the TCR CDR3 was HTBI. TCRdb analysed the multiplex PCR reads with MiXCR anew, one entry per CDR3 protein. The repertoire holds about 720,000 distinct CDR3 sequences, with around 20% as singletons. The sequencing input was blood. These receptors all stem from a woman between 45 and 60 years old with Graves' hyperthyroidism that later progressed to Graves' ophthalmopathy.

The V call is TRBV18, the J call TRBJ1-5, with D perhaps matching TRBD1 (5 bases). The CDR3 extends over 17 amino acids. The V end lost 1 base, the J end lost 7 bases, and 20 bases lay between the germline ends. Germline V gene data show CDR1 as KGHSH and CDR2 as LQKENI. CDR3 region: CASSPRVAQGASQPQHF. The CDR3 region has the DNA TGTGCCAGCTCACCACGGGTTGCCCAGGGCGCTTCGCAGCCCCAGCATTTT.

The genes are TRBV6-1 and TRBJ1-3; the match to TRBD1 covers 9 bases. With 5 bases clipped from V and 4 bases from J, the junction kept 9 bases outside the gene matches. Germline loops: CDR1 MNHNS, CDR2 SASEGT. The CDR3 runs to 16 residues. For the CDR3, the DNA is TGTGCCAGCAGTTATCTACAGGGGGCTGCCGGAAACACCATATATTTT. This encodes CASSYLQGAAGNTIYF.

This clonotype was observed many times. The CDR3 DNA is TGTGCCAGCAGCCAGGGCACAGGGTTCACTGAAGCTTTCTTT. Its translation: CASSQGTGFTEAFF. The chain uses TRBV3-1 and TRBJ1-1; possible D gene TRBD1, 6 bases. With 3 bases removed from V and 4 bases from J, the gap between germline ends came to 12 bases. Germline V CDR1 and CDR2: LGHDT, YNNKEL (reference sequence). The CDR3 sequence is 14 residues long.

This chain uses TRBV27 with TRBJ1-2; D remains unclear. The CDR3 runs 12 residues. Germline V CDR1 and CDR2: MNHEY, SMNVEV (reference sequence). Deletions cut 4 bases from V and 8 bases from J, with 11 bases between. DNA of the CDR3: TGTGCCAGCAGTTCCCGGGGTCTGGGCTACACCTTC. It is translated as CASSSRGLGYTF.

This rearrangement joins TRBV7-3 to TRBJ1-2; no reliable D call. The germline V gene has CDR1 SGHTA and CDR2 FQGTGA. V lost 2 bases to trimming and J lost 1 base, with 11 bases between them. CDR3 length: 15 residues. The CDR3, as DNA: TGTGCCAGCAGCTTAGTTCGTTTAAGTAACTATGGCTACACCTTC. Amino acids: CASSLVRLSNYGYTF.

This clonotype was counted ten times or more. The chain carries TRBV5-1 and TRBJ2-1; D unresolved. Germline CDR1 and CDR2: SGHRS and YFSETQ. The V and J ends lost 2 bases and 6 bases respectively, with 9 bases between them. This CDR3 contains 13 residues. This CDR3 reads CASSFPLSNEQFF. CDR3 DNA: TGCGCCAGCAGCTTTCCCCTGAGCAATGAGCAGTTCTTC.